The 8 T cell receptor beta chains listed next were all sequenced from one sample in a study of low-dose radiotherapy and immunotherapy resistance in tumors. Time point here: before trial treatment. Primers targeting TRAV and TRBV primed first-strand cDNA, covering alpha and beta chains. Using a constant-region primer together with a V-primer adapter, TCRs were subjected to about 18 PCR cycles of amplification. Via MiXCR, TCRdb re-called the reads, giving one row per CDR3 protein. This sample has 55,000 to 70,000 distinct CDR3 sequences, with around 27% found just once. Sequencing used PBMCs, obtained before treatment. These receptors came from a male donor with prostate cancer.

As DNA, the CDR3 is TGTGCCAGCAGAGACAGACCCACTGAAGCTTTCTTT. This encodes CASRDRPTEAFF. The chain links TRBV28 to TRBJ1-1, with D perhaps TRBD1 (5 bases). Germline V gives CDR1 MDHEN, CDR2 SYDVKM. V gave up 6 bases and J gave up 4 bases, with 9 bases separating them. The CDR3 is made up of 12 amino acids.

The chain carries TRBV29-1 and TRBJ2-3; weak D call: TRBD1 (7 bases). The CDR3 is 12 amino acids. Germline V gene sequence: CDR1 SQVTM, CDR2 ANQGSEA. V was pared by 7 bases and J by 6 bases, with 14 bases between. The CDR3 region is CSGQTGTDTQYF. The DNA of the CDR3 is TGCAGCGGCCAGACAGGGACTGATACGCAGTATTTT.

There are many counts of this clonotype. The V and J genes are TRBV2 and TRBJ2-2; TRBD2 agrees at 8 bases. The length of the CDR3 is 14 residues. The V gene's germline CDR1 is SNHLY and CDR2 FYNNEI. The V gene end was trimmed by 8 bases and the J gene end by 1 base; junction bases not matched to a gene: 3. In nucleotides, the CDR3 is TGTGCCAGCGGGCGGGGGGAGAACACCGGGGAGCTGTTTTTT. It specifies CASGRGENTGELFF.

This clonotype appeared many times. The chain has TRBV19 and TRBJ1-5; no definite D call. V lost 7 bases, J lost 4 bases, and 17 bases lay in between. The CDR3 spans 15 residues. Germline V gene lookup returns CDR1 LNHDA and CDR2 SQIVND (reference sequence). The CDR3 is CASTPRGRSNQPQHF. The CDR3 nucleotides are TGTGCCAGTACCCCCCGAGGGCGGTCGAATCAGCCCCAGCATTTT.

The chain links TRBV29-1 to TRBJ1-5; 7 positions match TRBD1. This CDR3 is 13 amino acids long. CDR1 is SQVTM, CDR2 ANQGSEA, per germline. Trimming removed 6 bases from V and 5 bases from J; junction bases left unmatched: 7. The CDR3: CSVGTEKYQPQHF. CDR3 nucleotide sequence: TGCAGCGTCGGGACAGAAAAATATCAGCCCCAGCATTTT.

On this clonotype: The likely explanation is a read error, given a far larger clone one base away. V gene TRBV28 combines with J gene TRBJ2-7, with D perhaps TRBD2 (5 bases). V shed 9 bases and J shed 7 bases, with 22 bases lying between them. The germline V gene has CDR1 MDHEN and CDR2 SYDVKM. This CDR3 has 14 amino acids. CDR3 sequence (DNA): TGTGCCAGTAATCTAGCTACGTCTTACAATGAGCAGTACTTC. Translated: CASNLATSYNEQYF.

This clonotype is a singleton in its sample. The chain carries TRBV7-2 and TRBJ2-1, with D uncertain. V was trimmed by 1 base and J by 4 bases, leaving 8 bases between them. Looked up from germline, CDR1 is SGHTA and CDR2 is FQGNSA. The CDR3 is 14 amino acids. CDR3 sequence (DNA): TGTGCCAGCAGCTTAGACGCAGCTTACAATGAGCAGTTCTTC. Translated: CASSLDAAYNEQFF.

Sample share makes this clonotype medium-sized. The V and J genes are TRBV6-4 and TRBJ2-1; 8 bases are shared with TRBD2. This CDR3 is built from 15 residues. V lost 6 bases and J lost 2; bases outside the gene matches: 6. CDR1 is MRHNA and CDR2 is SNTAGT in the germline V gene. The CDR3 DNA follows: TGTGCCAGCAGCGCACTAGCGGAAACCTACAATGAGCAGTTCTTC. It is translated as CASSALAETYNEQFF.